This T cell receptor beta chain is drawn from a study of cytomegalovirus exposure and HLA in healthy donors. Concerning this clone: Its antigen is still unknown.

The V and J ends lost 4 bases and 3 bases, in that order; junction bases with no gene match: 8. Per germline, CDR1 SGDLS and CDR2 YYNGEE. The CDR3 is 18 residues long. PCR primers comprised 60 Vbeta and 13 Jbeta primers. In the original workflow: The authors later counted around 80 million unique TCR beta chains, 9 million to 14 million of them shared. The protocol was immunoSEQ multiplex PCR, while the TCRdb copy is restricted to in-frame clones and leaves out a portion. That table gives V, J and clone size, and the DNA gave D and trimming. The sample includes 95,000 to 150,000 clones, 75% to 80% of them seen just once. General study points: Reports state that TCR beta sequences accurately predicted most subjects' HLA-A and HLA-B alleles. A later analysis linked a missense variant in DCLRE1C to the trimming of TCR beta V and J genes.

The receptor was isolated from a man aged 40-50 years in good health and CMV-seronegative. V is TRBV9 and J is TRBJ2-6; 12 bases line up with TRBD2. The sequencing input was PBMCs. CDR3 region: CASSPRSSGGGGANVLTF. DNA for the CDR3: TGTGCCAGCAGCCCCCGTTCTAGCGGGGGGGGTGGGGCCAACGTCCTGACTTTC.